The present entry profiles one TCR beta chain with its context. Which antigen it targets is not known. No much larger clone is present one base from it, and per-base qualities are unavailable. The sample is drawn from a study of T cell changes during pregnancy in multiple sclerosis (dated by TCRdb to the late 2010s). Describing the broader study: Changes in the T cell repertoire over the course of pregnancy were examined in this study in women with multiple sclerosis.

V is cut by 2 bases and J by 4 bases, and the space between the germline ends is 11 bases. Counted from cysteine to phenylalanine, this CDR3 has 14 amino acids. Just CDR3 DNA is preserved here, 42 bases in frame from base 1. Sequences LGHNA (CDR1) and YSLEER (CDR2) are obtained from the germline V gene. Libraries were made using the immunoSEQ multiplex PCR assay. Entries here come from immuneACCESS through TCRdb and include only in-frame sequences with V and J called. Some clones fail to appear in such tables; in the studies checked, an unresolved V gene covers under half of the shortfall, and the cause of the remainder is unknown. The sample table contains around 62,000 clones; only one count was recorded for around 93% of them. Less than 4.5% of the sample comes from the top ten.

Sequencing used CD8+ T cells from peripheral blood mononuclear cells, obtained in the second trimester of pregnancy. Here the chain combines TRBV4-3 and TRBJ1-2; D gene: possibly TRBD1, on 6 matching bases. This TCR came from a female donor with multiple sclerosis, enrolled in a pregnancy study. The DNA sequence is given as TGCGCCAGCAGCCAAAAAGGGGGTGGCTATGGCTACACCTTC. Protein translation: CASSQKGGGYGYTF.